Shown below are 8 T cell receptor beta chains from a single sample sequenced in a study of post-analysis software for immune sequencing data. Study results and caveats: Patients showed TRBV5-6, TRBV5-1 and TRBV20-1 among roughly 5 TRBV segments more frequent than in controls.

These TCRs are of unknown antigen specificity. TCR beta cDNA libraries had unique molecular identifiers. TCRdb passed the PCR reads through MiXCR, listing each CDR3 protein once. The table includes hundreds of thousands of distinct CDR3 sequences, approximately 60% detected once. The sequenced sample was blood. The receptors here all came from a girl aged 2 to 10 with multiple sclerosis.

The rearrangement links TRBV28 to TRBJ2-3; 9 nucleotides line up with TRBD1. With 7 bases clipped from V and 2 bases from J, the junction kept 4 bases outside the gene matches. The germline gives CDR1 MDHEN, CDR2 SYDVKM. The CDR3 extends over 14 amino acids. CDR3 in amino acids: CASKQGAPTDTQYF. DNA for the CDR3: TGTGCCAGCAAACAGGGGGCGCCCACAGATACGCAGTATTTT.

The chain is built from TRBV29-1 and TRBJ2-1; D uncertain. The V gene lost 7 bases and the J gene lost 8 bases, with 9 bases spanning the gap. The CDR3 runs to 10 residues. Germline CDR1 is SQVTM and CDR2 is ANQGSEA. The DNA of the CDR3 is TGCAGCGGGGGATACGATGAGCAGTTCTTC. Residues: CSGGYDEQFF.

The sample holds one count of this clonotype. The chain couples TRBV5-1 to TRBJ1-6; 8 bases are a match to TRBD1. The ends lost 4 bases at V and 7 bases at J; junction bases unmatched: 16. Germline CDR1 and CDR2: SGHRS and YFSETQ. This CDR3 is built from 18 residues. The CDR3 loop reads CASSLRVQGGVENSPLHF. In DNA, the CDR3 is TGCGCCAGCAGCCTTCGAGTACAGGGGGGGGTAGAGAATTCACCCCTCCACTTT.

A few counts support this clonotype. The V gene is TRBV20-1, the J gene TRBJ2-5; a weak D match, TRBD2 (5 bases). Germline CDR1 and CDR2: DFQATT and SNEGSKA (reference sequence). V was cut by 6 bases and J by 6 bases, with 14 bases left in between. The CDR3 length is 12 residues. CDR3 region: CSAVKDFKTQYF. As DNA, the CDR3 is TGCAGTGCGGTGAAGGACTTCAAGACCCAGTACTTC.

This chain joins TRBV29-1 and TRBJ1-5; perhaps TRBD1 as D (5 bases). Germline V gene sequence: CDR1 SQVTM, CDR2 ANQGSEA. Trimming shortened V by 0 bases and J by 8 bases, and 8 bases separated the two germline ends. CDR3 length equals 12 residues. CDR3 region: CSVEEGGEPQHF. Written as DNA, the CDR3 is TGCAGCGTTGAAGAGGGGGGGGAGCCCCAGCATTTT.

This clonotype was observed a handful of times. The chain recombines TRBV7-2 with TRBJ2-1; the D is unclear. The V gene lost 0 bases and the J gene lost 8 bases, with 5 bases spanning the gap. CDR3 length: 12 amino acids. Germline CDR1 is SGHTA and CDR2 is FQGNSA. In DNA form, the CDR3 reads TGTGCCAGCAGCTTAGCTGTCTATGAGCAGTTCTTC. Translation gives CASSLAVYEQFF.

The chain uses TRBV4-3 and TRBJ2-7; D may be TRBD1 or TRBD2 (6 bases each). Trimming removed 8 bases from V and 0 bases from J, with 11 bases in between. Germline assignment: CDR1 LGHNA and CDR2 YSLEER. The CDR3 length is 13 residues. The CDR3 DNA reads TGCGCCAGCTGCGGGACATACTCCTACGAGCAGTACTTC. This translates into CASCGTYSYEQYF.

This clonotype was observed many times. The CDR3 nucleotides are TGTGCCAGCAGTGACTCGGGCGGGAGCTCCTACAATGAGCAGTTCTTC. This codes for CASSDSGGSSYNEQFF. The V call is TRBV6-4, the J call TRBJ2-1; 7 bases are a match to TRBD2. There are 16 residues in the CDR3. Looked up from germline, CDR1 is MRHNA and CDR2 is SNTAGT. J gave up 0 bases and V 0 bases, and 2 bases lay outside the gene matches.